Listed below are T cell receptor beta chains from one sample, sequenced in a study of cytomegalovirus exposure and HLA in healthy donors. This table comes from immunoSEQ multiplex PCR, and its TCRdb copy is limited to in-frame clones, with some not included. Found here are about 89,000 clones, 63% of them singletons; the top ten hold about 6.7%. Material for sequencing was PBMCs. The receptor source for this set is a young woman in good health and CMV-seronegative. Both conserved end residues are part of each CDR3. A D gene is named only where the DNA matches it firmly. Some rows mark clone size as missing; the rest say once, few, many or name a class of expanded clone.

>TRBV6-5|.|TRBJ1-4|few
CASGRVRQASEKLFF
TGTGCCAGCGGGAGGGTGCGGCAAGCGTCTGAAAAACTGTTTTTT
>TRBV15|.|TRBJ1-2|.
CATDGGAFGYTF
TGTGCCACCGACGGTGGGGCCTTCGGCTACACCTTC
>TRBV5-1|.|TRBJ1-4|once
CASSLERGTTNEKLFF
TGCGCCAGCAGCTTGGAACGAGGGACTACTAATGAAAAACTGTTTTTT
>TRBV5-1|.|TRBJ2-7|.
CASSNRQAGSYEQYF
TGCGCCAGCAGCAACCGGCAGGCGGGGTCCTACGAGCAGTACTTC
>TRBV4-3|.|TRBJ1-2|.
CASSQGGFQKYGYTF
TGCGCCAGCAGCCAAGGAGGTTTCCAGAAATATGGCTACACCTTC
>TRBV28|TRBD1|TRBJ2-5|.
CASSFFRTGLETQYF
TGTGCCAGCAGTTTCTTTAGGACAGGGTTGGAGACCCAGTACTTC
>TRBV21-1|.|TRBJ1-5|.
CASSTLGVGRQPQHF
TGTGCCAGCAGCACATTGGGTGTTGGGAGGCAGCCCCAGCATTTT
>TRBV6-5|TRBD1|TRBJ2-1|.
CASSRDRGGNEQFF
TGTGCCAGCAGCCGGGACAGGGGAGGCAATGAGCAGTTCTTC
>TRBV7-8|.|TRBJ1-5|.
CASSLATGPQHF
TGTGCCAGCAGCTTAGCGACAGGGCCCCAGCATTTT
>TRBV5-1|TRBD1|TRBJ2-7|.
CASSLSGQGPYEQYF
TGCGCCAGCAGCTTGTCGGGACAGGGACCCTACGAGCAGTACTTC
>TRBV4-1|TRBD1|TRBJ2-5|.
CASSQGDRERETQYF
TGCGCCAGCAGCCAAGGGGACAGGGAAAGGGAGACCCAGTACTTC
>TRBV30|TRBD1|TRBJ1-5|few
CAWSVQTGRSQPQHF
TGTGCCTGGAGTGTACAGACAGGGCGCTCTCAGCCCCAGCATTTT
>TRBV5-6|.|TRBJ2-3|.
CASSLWAGSTDTQYF
TGTGCCAGCAGCCTATGGGCGGGGAGCACAGATACGCAGTATTTT
>TRBV6-6|.|TRBJ2-1|few
CATALGNEQFF
TGTGCCACCGCTCTAGGCAATGAGCAGTTCTTC
>TRBV6-5|.|TRBJ2-3|many
CASKEGTSTDTQYF
TGTGCCAGCAAAGAGGGCACTAGCACAGATACGCAGTATTTT
>TRBV6-5|.|TRBJ1-1|.
CASSLERGRDTEAFF
TGTGCCAGCAGCCTAGAACGAGGGAGGGACACTGAAGCTTTCTTT
>TRBV9|TRBD2|TRBJ2-7|.
CASSVEGTSLYEQYF
TGTGCCAGCAGCGTAGAGGGGACTAGTTTATACGAGCAGTACTTC
>TRBV4-1|TRBD1|TRBJ1-5|.
CASSRGTGGDSNQPQHF
TGCGCCAGCAGCCGAGGGACAGGGGGCGATAGCAATCAGCCCCAGCATTTT
>TRBV19|TRBD1|TRBJ1-4|.
CASSRQGAATNEKLFF
TGTGCCAGTAGTCGACAGGGGGCCGCAACTAATGAAAAACTGTTTTTT
>TRBV6-1|TRBD2|TRBJ2-3|.
CASTSGAPTDTQYF
TGTGCCAGCACTAGCGGGGCCCCCACAGATACGCAGTATTTT
>TRBV2|TRBD2|TRBJ2-7|.
CASSDPAGSYEQYF
TGTGCCAGCAGTGACCCAGCGGGGTCCTACGAGCAGTACTTC
>TRBV27|TRBD1|TRBJ1-4|.
CASSVQQGVWEKLFF
TGTGCCAGCAGTGTTCAACAGGGGGTTTGGGAAAAACTGTTTTTT